The clone carrying this TCR beta chain appeared a few times. Antigen: not known. The data belong to a study of vaccination and CD4 T cells after COVID-19. Overall study: Overlapping spike peptides of SARS-CoV-2, HCoV-NL63, HCoV-OC43 and HCoV-229E were used, and cells were stimulated with them.

Treatment denoted: approximately 10-day PBMC culture with coronavirus spike peptide pools or control peptides (ViraFEST assay). Pre-COVID-19 pandemic sampling (2011-2018) yielded the unexposed donor's CD4+ T cells. Alongside around 10 IU/ml IL-2 and roughly 9.5 ug/ml peptide pools, PBMCs were cultured at two million per well. It was after roughly nine days of culture that CD4+ T cells were isolated by negative selection. CDR3 size: 16 residues. Germline V lookup: CDR1 DFQATT, CDR2 SNEGSKA (reference sequence). V lost 5 bases, J lost 8 bases, and 15 bases stayed unmatched. Sequenced with the Oncomine TCR Beta short-read assay was DNA taken from cultured CD4+ T cells. From cultured CD4+ T cells, genomic DNA was extracted. TCRdb analysed the PCR reads with MiXCR anew, one entry per CDR3 protein. The sample lists fewer than 13,000 distinct CDR3 sequences, 29% seen once, with about an eighth in the top ten.

This clonotype was sampled from a human donor in good health. The chain combines TRBV20-1 with TRBJ2-1; 10 positions agree with TRBD2. Sequencing was done on a sample of CD4+ T cells from blood, cultured in vitro. CDR3 in DNA: TGCAGTGCTCAACTCCCGGGACTAGCGACGATCGATGAGCAGTTCTTC. This encodes CSAQLPGLATIDEQFF.